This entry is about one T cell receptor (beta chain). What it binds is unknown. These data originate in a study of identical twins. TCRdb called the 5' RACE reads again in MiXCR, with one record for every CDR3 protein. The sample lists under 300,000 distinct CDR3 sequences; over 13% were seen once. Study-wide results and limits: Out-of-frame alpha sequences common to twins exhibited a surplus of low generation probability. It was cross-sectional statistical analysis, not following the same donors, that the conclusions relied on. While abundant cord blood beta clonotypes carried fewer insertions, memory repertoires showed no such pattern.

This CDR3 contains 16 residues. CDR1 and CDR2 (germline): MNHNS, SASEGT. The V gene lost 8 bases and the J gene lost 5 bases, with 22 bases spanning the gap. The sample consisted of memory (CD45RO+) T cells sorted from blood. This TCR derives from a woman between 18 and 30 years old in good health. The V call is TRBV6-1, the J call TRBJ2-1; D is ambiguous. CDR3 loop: CASPPTRRGVDNEQFF. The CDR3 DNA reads TGTGCCAGCCCCCCCACTCGGCGTGGGGTTGACAATGAGCAGTTCTTC.